These 6 T cell receptor beta chains were sequenced from one sample in a study of Tregs in tolerant kidney transplant recipients. Using immunoSEQ multiplex PCR, the repertoire was profiled, and TCRdb retains in-frame clones only, with some absent. The table has 55,000 to 75,000 clones, about 87% seen once; the top ten hold 3.8%. Recipients received nonmyeloablative bone marrow transplants from related graft donors, with transient mixed chimerism. The sample here was CD4+ T cells from blood (PBMCs), taken 6 months after the transplant. These receptors were collected from a human patient who received a combined kidney and bone marrow transplant. These T cells may partly come from the graft donor.

CDR3 region: CASSPLAGTNNEQFF. In DNA, the CDR3 is TGTGCCAGCTCACCCCTAGCGGGCACGAACAATGAGCAGTTCTTC. The chain recombines TRBV18 with TRBJ2-1; 8 bases map to TRBD2. The germline V gene has CDR1 KGHSH and CDR2 LQKENI. The CDR3 is 15 amino acids. J was trimmed by 5 bases and V by 3 bases; bases with no gene match: 6. The entire variable domain, with the rest obtained from reference TRBV18 and TRBJ2-1, is as follows: NAGVMQNPRHLVRRRGQEARLRCSPMKGHSHVYWYRQLPEEGLKFMVYLQKENIIDESGMPKERFSAEFPKEGPSILRIQQVVRGDSAAYFCASSPLAGTNNEQFFGPGTRLTVL.

This clone came up once. The genes are TRBV7-2 and TRBJ1-2, with 7 bases lining up with TRBD1. This CDR3 has 16 amino acids. Trimming took 2 bases from V and 5 from J; bases not matched to a gene: 11. The germline CDR1 and CDR2 sequences are SGHTA and FQGNSA. CDR3 DNA sequence: TGTGCCAGCAGCTTAATCCAGGGGGTTAAAGGGTATGGCTACACCTTC. It codes for CASSLIQGVKGYGYTF.

The V and J genes are TRBV7-3 and TRBJ1-6, with a tentative D call TRBD1 (5 bases). From germline, CDR1 is SGHTA and CDR2 FQGTGA. V lost 1 base to trimming and J lost 8 bases, with 15 bases between them. The CDR3 totals 16 residues. The CDR3 bases are TGTGCCAGCAGCTTAAAGGGCAGGGAAATGGATTCACCCCTCCACTTT. This encodes CASSLKGREMDSPLHF.

The chain is built from TRBV19 and TRBJ2-3, with 7 bases lining up with TRBD2. The CDR3 extends over 14 amino acids. Germline CDR1 reads LNHDA; CDR2 reads SQIVND (reference sequence). Losses at the gene ends were 5 bases for V and 0 bases for J; bases not matched to a gene: 2. This CDR3 reads CASSFSGSTDTQYF. In DNA, the CDR3 is TGTGCCAGTAGTTTTAGCGGGAGCACAGATACGCAGTATTTT.

The chain employs TRBV7-2 and TRBJ1-2; D is possibly TRBD1 (5 bases). The CDR3 covers 12 residues. V dropped 4 bases and J dropped 7 bases, with 10 bases sitting between them. Per germline, CDR1 SGHTA and CDR2 FQGNSA. CDR3 residues: CASSSQGAGYTF. The CDR3 DNA is TGTGCCAGCAGCTCCCAGGGTGCTGGCTACACCTTC.

V is TRBV28 and J is TRBJ2-7; 9 bases align to TRBD1. Germline-derived CDR1 and CDR2 are MDHEN and SYDVKM. V lost 5 bases, J lost 5 bases, and 13 bases stayed unmatched. The CDR3 extends over 16 amino acids. The CDR3 sequence is CASSVTGGHRYHEQYF. CDR3 nucleotides: TGTGCCAGCAGTGTCACAGGGGGCCATCGCTACCACGAGCAGTACTTC.